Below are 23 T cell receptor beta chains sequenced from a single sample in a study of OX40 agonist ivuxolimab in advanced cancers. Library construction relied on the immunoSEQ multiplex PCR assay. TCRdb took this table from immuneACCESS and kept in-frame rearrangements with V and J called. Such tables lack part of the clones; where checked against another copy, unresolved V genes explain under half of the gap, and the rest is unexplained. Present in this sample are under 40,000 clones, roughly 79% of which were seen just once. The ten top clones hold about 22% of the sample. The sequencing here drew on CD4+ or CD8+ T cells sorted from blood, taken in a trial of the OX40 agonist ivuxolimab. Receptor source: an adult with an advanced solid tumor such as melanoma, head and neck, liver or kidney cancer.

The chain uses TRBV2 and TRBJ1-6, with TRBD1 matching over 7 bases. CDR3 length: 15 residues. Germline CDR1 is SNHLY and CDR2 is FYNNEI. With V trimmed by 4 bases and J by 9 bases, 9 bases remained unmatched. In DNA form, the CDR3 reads TGTGCCAGCAGTGGGGAAAGGGGGCGCGGTTCACCCCTCCACTTT. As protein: CASSGERGRGSPLHF.

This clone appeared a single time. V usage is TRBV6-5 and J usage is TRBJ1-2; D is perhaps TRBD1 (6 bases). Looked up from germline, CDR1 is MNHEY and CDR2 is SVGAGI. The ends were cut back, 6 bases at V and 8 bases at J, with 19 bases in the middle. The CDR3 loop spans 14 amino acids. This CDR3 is CASRPGGPNLGYTF. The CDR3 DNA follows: TGTGCCAGCAGGCCGGGGGGCCCCAATTTAGGCTACACCTTC.

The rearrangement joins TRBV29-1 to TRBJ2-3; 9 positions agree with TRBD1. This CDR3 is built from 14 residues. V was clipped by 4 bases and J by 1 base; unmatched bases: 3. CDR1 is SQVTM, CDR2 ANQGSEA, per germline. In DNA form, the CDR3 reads TGCAGCGTTGGTTGGACAGGGGGCACAGATACGCAGTATTTT. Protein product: CSVGWTGGTDTQYF.

CDR3 protein: CASSLLGTDTQYF. CDR3 coding DNA: TGTGCCAGCAGCTTGTTGGGCACAGATACGCAGTATTTT. The rearrangement links TRBV11-2 to TRBJ2-3; no reliable D call. The V gene's germline CDR1 is SGHAT and CDR2 FQNNGV. The CDR3 sequence is 13 residues long. Trimming removed 3 bases at V and 1 base at J, with 5 bases between.

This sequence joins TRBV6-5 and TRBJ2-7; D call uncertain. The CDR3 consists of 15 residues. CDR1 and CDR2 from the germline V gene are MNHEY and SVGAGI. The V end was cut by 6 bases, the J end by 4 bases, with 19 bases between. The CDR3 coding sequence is TGTGCCAGCAGCGAGCAAGGCCGTGGGGTGTACGAGCAGTACTTC. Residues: CASSEQGRGVYEQYF.

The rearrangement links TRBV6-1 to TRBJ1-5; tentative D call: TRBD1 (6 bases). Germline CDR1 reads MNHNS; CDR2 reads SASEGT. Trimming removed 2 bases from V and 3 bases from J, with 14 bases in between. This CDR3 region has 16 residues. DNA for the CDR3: TGTGCCAGCAGTGAACGTGTAGGGACAAACAATCAGCCCCAGCATTTT. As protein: CASSERVGTNNQPQHF.

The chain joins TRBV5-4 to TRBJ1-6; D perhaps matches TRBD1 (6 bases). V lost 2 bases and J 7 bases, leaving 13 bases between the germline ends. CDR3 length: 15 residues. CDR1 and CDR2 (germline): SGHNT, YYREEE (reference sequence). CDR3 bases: TGTGCCAGCAGCTTTCGGGGGGCGCAGAATTCACCCCTCCACTTT. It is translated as CASSFRGAQNSPLHF.

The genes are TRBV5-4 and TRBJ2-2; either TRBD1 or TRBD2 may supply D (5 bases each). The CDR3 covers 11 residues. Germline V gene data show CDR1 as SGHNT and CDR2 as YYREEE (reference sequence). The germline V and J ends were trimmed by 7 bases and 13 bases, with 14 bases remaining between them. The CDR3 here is CASGTSGRLFF. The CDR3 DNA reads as TGTGCCAGCGGGACGTCGGGGAGGCTGTTTTTT.

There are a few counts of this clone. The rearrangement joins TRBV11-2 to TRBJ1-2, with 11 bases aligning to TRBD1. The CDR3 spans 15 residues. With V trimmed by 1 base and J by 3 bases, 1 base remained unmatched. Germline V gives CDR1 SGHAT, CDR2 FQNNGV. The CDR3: CASSLAGQGDYGYTF. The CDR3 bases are TGTGCCAGCAGCTTAGCGGGACAGGGGGACTATGGCTACACCTTC.

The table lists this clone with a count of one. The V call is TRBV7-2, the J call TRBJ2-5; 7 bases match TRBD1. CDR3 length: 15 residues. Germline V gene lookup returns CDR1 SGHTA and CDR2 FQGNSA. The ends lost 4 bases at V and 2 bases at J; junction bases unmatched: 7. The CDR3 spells CASSSQGQTQETQYF. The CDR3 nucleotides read TGTGCCAGCAGCTCCCAGGGACAGACTCAAGAGACCCAGTACTTC.

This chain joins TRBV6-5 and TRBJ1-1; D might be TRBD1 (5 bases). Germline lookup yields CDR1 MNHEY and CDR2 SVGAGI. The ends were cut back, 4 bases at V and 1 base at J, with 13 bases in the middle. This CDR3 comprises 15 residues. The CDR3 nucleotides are TGTGCCAGCAGTTTCCGCCCCCAGGGGAACACTGAAGCTTTCTTT. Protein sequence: CASSFRPQGNTEAFF.

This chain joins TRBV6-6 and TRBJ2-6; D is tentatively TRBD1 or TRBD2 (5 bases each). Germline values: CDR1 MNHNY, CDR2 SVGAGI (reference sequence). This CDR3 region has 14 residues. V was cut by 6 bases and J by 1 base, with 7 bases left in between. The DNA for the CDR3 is TGTGCCAGCAGCGGGGCTTCTGGGGCCAACGTCCTGACTTTC. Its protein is CASSGASGANVLTF.

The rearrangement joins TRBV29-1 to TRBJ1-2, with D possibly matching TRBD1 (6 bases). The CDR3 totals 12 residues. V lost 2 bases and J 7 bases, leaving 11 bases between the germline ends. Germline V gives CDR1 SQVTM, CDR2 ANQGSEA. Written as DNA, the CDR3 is TGCAGCGTTGAAAACAGGGTCAGTGGCTACACCTTC. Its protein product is CSVENRVSGYTF. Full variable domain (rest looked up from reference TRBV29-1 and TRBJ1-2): SAVISQKPSRDICQRGTSLTIQCQVDSQVTMMFWYRQQPGQSLTLIATANQGSEATYESGFVIDKFPISRPNLTFSTLTVSNMSPEDSSIYLCSVENRVSGYTFGSGTRLTVV.

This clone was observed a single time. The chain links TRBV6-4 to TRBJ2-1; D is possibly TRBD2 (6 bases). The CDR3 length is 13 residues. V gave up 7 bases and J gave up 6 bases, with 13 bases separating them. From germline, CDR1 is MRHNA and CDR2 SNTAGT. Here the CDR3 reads CASIGASANEQFF. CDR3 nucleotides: TGTGCCAGCATAGGGGCTAGCGCCAATGAGCAGTTCTTC.

The CDR3 sequence: CASSPPPLAGNEQFF. In DNA form, the CDR3 reads TGTGCCAGCTCACCTCCTCCACTAGCGGGCAATGAGCAGTTCTTC. J is TRBJ2-1 and V is TRBV18; TRBD2 matches at 9 bases. V lost 3 bases and J lost 6; bases outside the gene matches: 6. CDR1 is KGHSH, CDR2 LQKENI, per germline. The CDR3 runs 15 residues.

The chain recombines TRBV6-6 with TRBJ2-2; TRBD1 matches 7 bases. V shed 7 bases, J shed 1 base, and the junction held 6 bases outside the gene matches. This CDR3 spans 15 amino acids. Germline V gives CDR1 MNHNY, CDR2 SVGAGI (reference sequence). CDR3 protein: CASTSDRENTGELFF. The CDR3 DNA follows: TGTGCCAGCACCTCCGACAGGGAGAACACCGGGGAGCTGTTTTTT.

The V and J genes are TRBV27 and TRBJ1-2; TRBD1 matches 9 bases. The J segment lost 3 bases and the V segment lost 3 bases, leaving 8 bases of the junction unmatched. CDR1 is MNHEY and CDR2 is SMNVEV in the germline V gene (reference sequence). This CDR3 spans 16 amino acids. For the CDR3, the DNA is TGTGCCAGCAGTTTCTCCGGGACAGGGAACGACTATGGCTACACCTTC. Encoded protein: CASSFSGTGNDYGYTF.

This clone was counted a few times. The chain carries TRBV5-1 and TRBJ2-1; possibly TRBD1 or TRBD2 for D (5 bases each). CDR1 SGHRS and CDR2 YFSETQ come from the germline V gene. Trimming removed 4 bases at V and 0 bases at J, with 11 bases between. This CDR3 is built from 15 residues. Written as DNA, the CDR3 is TGCGCCAGCAGCCTCGGGACGAGCTCCTACAATGAGCAGTTCTTC. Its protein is CASSLGTSSYNEQFF. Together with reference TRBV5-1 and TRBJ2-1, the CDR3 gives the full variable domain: KAGVTQTPRYLIKTRGQQVTLSCSPISGHRSVSWYQQTPGQGLQFLFEYFSETQRNKGNFPGRFSGRQFSNSRSEMNVSTLELGDSALYLCASSLGTSSYNEQFFGPGTRLTVL.

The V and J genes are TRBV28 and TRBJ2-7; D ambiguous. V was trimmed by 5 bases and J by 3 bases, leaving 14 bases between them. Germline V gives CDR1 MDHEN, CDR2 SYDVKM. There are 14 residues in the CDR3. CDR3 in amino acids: CASSTPRRYYEQYF. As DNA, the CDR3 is TGTGCCAGCAGTACACCCCGGAGATACTACGAGCAGTACTTC.

The CDR3: CASSLSGGPYEQYF. For the CDR3, the DNA is TGTGCCAGCAGCTTGTCAGGGGGTCCCTACGAGCAGTACTTC. The chain is built from TRBV11-1 and TRBJ2-7, with 7 bases matching TRBD1. Germline-derived CDR1 and CDR2 are SGHAT and FQDESV (reference sequence). This CDR3 region has 14 residues. Trimming cost V 3 bases and J 2 bases; bases outside gene matches: 4.

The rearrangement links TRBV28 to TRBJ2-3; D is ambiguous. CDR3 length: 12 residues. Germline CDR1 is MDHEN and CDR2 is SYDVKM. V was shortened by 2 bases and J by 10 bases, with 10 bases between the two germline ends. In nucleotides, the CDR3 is TGTGCCAGCAGTTTAGCAAGGTTGGCGCAGTATTTT. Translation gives CASSLARLAQYF.

Written as DNA, the CDR3 is TGTGCCAGCAGTTACACCCCGGGGGGAAACACCATATATTTT. This encodes CASSYTPGGNTIYF. The chain links TRBV6-5 to TRBJ1-3, with unresolved D. Per germline, CDR1 MNHEY and CDR2 SVGAGI. The CDR3 has 14 residues. Trimming took 2 bases from V and 4 from J, leaving 9 bases between them.

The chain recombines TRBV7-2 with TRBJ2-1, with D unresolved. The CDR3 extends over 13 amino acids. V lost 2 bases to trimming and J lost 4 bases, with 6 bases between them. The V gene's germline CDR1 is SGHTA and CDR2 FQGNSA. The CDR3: CASSLSEYNEQFF. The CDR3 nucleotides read TGTGCCAGCAGCTTATCGGAATACAATGAGCAGTTCTTC.